These 26 T cell receptor beta chains came from one sample sequenced in a study of blood T cell repertoires in COVID-19. Clones were sequenced by immunoSEQ multiplex PCR, and TCRdb holds only the in-frame ones, with some missing. This table has under 150,000 clones, 75% to 90% appearing once. The source material was peripheral blood. The source is a man aged 50 to 60 with active COVID-19.

V usage is TRBV7-9 and J usage is TRBJ2-2; 10 positions agree with TRBD2. Looked up from germline, CDR1 is SEHNR and CDR2 is FQNEAQ (reference sequence). V lost 5 bases, J lost 5 bases, and 8 bases stayed unmatched. This CDR3 spans 16 amino acids. This CDR3 is CASSPLASGGTGELFF. The CDR3 DNA reads as TGTGCCAGCAGCCCCCTTGCTAGCGGGGGTACCGGGGAGCTGTTTTTT.

The chain is built from TRBV30 and TRBJ2-1; 13 nucleotides agree with TRBD2. V lost 5 bases to trimming and J lost 2 bases; unmatched junction nucleotides: 3. CDR3 length: 15 amino acids. The germline CDR1 and CDR2 sequences are GTSNPN and SVGIG (reference sequence). The CDR3 loop is CAWVLAGGPYNEQFF. The CDR3 DNA sequence: TGTGCCTGGGTACTAGCGGGGGGGCCCTACAATGAGCAGTTCTTC.

The chain recombines TRBV5-1 with TRBJ2-2; tentative D call: TRBD2 (5 bases). V lost 6 bases and J 1 base, leaving 7 bases between the germline ends. The CDR3 length is 13 residues. Germline V gives CDR1 SGHRS, CDR2 YFSETQ. The CDR3 protein is CASTGENTGELFF. The DNA for the CDR3 is TGCGCCAGCACCGGGGAGAACACCGGGGAGCTGTTTTTT.

The chain uses TRBV29-1 and TRBJ2-7; 7 positions match TRBD1. Germline V gives CDR1 SQVTM, CDR2 ANQGSEA. The CDR3 totals 13 residues. The CDR3 region has the DNA TGCAGTGTGACCGGGACAGTTACCTACGAGCAGTACTTC. Encoded protein: CSVTGTVTYEQYF.

CDR3 DNA: TGTGCCAGCACCATGAGCAGGGGGTTCAATCAGCCCCAGCATTTT. It translates to CASTMSRGFNQPQHF. The chain uses TRBV2 and TRBJ1-5; 7 bases are shared with TRBD1. CDR1 is SNHLY, CDR2 FYNNEI, per germline. This CDR3 comprises 15 residues. V was pared by 7 bases and J by 3 bases, with 9 bases of the junction left unmatched.

The chain links TRBV6-4 to TRBJ1-6, with 7 nucleotides matching TRBD1. Germline lookup yields CDR1 MRHNA and CDR2 SNTAGT. V was pared by 5 bases and J by 8 bases, with 3 bases of the junction left unmatched. This CDR3 is built from 13 residues. The CDR3 here is CASSLTGYSPLHF. The CDR3 nucleotides read TGTGCCAGCAGTTTGACAGGGTATTCACCCCTCCACTTT.

Of note for this clone: Its ends do not fully match the called genes, so a read error is possible. The chain employs TRBV29-1 and TRBJ1-2; 7 nucleotides match TRBD1. CDR3 length: 12 amino acids. Germline CDR1 and CDR2: SQVTM and ANQGSEA. DNA of the CDR3: TGCAGCGTTCAAGAGGGGGCGCGGGGCTACACCTTC. Amino acids: CSVQEGARGYTF.

This chain joins TRBV30 and TRBJ2-7, with D perhaps TRBD1 (5 bases). Germline V lookup: CDR1 GTSNPN, CDR2 SVGIG (reference sequence). The CDR3 covers 13 residues. V was cut by 2 bases and J by 1 base, with 9 bases left in between. The CDR3 region is CAWSLGQSYEQYF. The CDR3 region has the DNA TGTGCCTGGAGTCTCGGACAATCCTACGAGCAGTACTTC. The full variable domain, its missing parts supplied by reference TRBV30 and TRBJ2-7, is SQTIHQWPATLVQPVGSPLSLECTVEGTSNPNLYWYRQAAGRGLQLLFYSVGIGQISSEVPQNLSASRPQDRQFILSSKKLLLSDSGFYLCAWSLGQSYEQYFGPGTRLTVT.

The V gene is TRBV6-5, the J gene TRBJ1-5; 7 nucleotides agree with TRBD1. The CDR3 totals 13 residues. Germline CDR1 is MNHEY and CDR2 is SVGAGI. J was trimmed by 4 bases and V by 7 bases; bases with no gene match: 4. CDR3 nucleotide sequence: TGTGCCAGCAAAGACAGGGAGAATCAGCCCCAGCATTTT. Encoded protein: CASKDRENQPQHF.

This sequence joins TRBV19 and TRBJ1-3, with D possibly matching TRBD1 (6 bases). Trimming took off 6 bases at V and 2 bases at J, with 17 bases between the two ends. Germline CDR1 reads LNHDA; CDR2 reads SQIVND (reference sequence). This CDR3 is built from 16 residues. The chain's CDR3 is CASRDHTGSPGNTIYF. CDR3 coding DNA: TGTGCCAGTAGGGATCATACAGGGTCTCCTGGAAACACCATATATTTT.

This clone was recorded a few times. For the CDR3, the DNA is TGTGCCACCCGGCCCGGGAGGGGTTACACCGGGGAGCTGTTTTTT. Protein product: CATRPGRGYTGELFF. This sequence joins TRBV10-3 and TRBJ2-2; 8 nucleotides agree with TRBD2. The CDR3 sequence is 15 residues long. Germline V gives CDR1 ENHRY, CDR2 SYGVKD. The trim removed 10 bases at V and 3 bases at J, leaving 10 bases unmatched.

The chain couples TRBV7-2 to TRBJ2-7; the D gene is possibly TRBD1 (6 bases). V lost 2 bases and J 2 bases, leaving 7 bases between the germline ends. CDR1 SGHTA and CDR2 FQGNSA come from the germline V gene. This CDR3 is built from 13 residues. The CDR3 sequence is CASSLKGAYEQYF. CDR3 in DNA: TGTGCCAGCAGCTTAAAGGGGGCCTACGAGCAGTACTTC.

This sequence joins TRBV13 and TRBJ2-5; D possibly corresponds to TRBD1 (5 bases). With 4 bases removed from V and 3 bases from J, the gap between germline ends came to 9 bases. The CDR3 is 13 amino acids. Per the germline V gene, CDR1 is PRHDT and CDR2 is FYEKMQ (reference sequence). The CDR3 is CASSWQGKETQYF. The CDR3 DNA reads TGTGCCAGCAGCTGGCAGGGAAAAGAGACCCAGTACTTC.

The chain carries TRBV10-3 and TRBJ2-7, with 9 bases that match TRBD1. The CDR3 spans 15 residues. The germline CDR1 and CDR2 sequences are ENHRY and SYGVKD. After removal of 2 bases from V and 2 bases from J, the junction contained 4 bases not matched to a gene. The CDR3 bases are TGTGCCATCAGTGAGACGGACAGGGGCCCCTACGAGCAGTACTTC. Its translation is CAISETDRGPYEQYF.

The V gene is TRBV14, the J gene TRBJ2-3; weak D call: TRBD2 (6 bases). Trimming removed 4 bases at V and 0 bases at J, with 14 bases between. This CDR3 is built from 16 residues. The germline V gene encodes CDR1 SGHDN and CDR2 FVKESK. DNA for the CDR3: TGTGCCAGCAGCCCCCCGGGAGCGGCAAGCACAGATACGCAGTATTTT. Its protein is CASSPPGAASTDTQYF.

This chain joins TRBV7-6 and TRBJ2-1, with 12 bases identical to TRBD2. CDR1 SGHVS and CDR2 FNYEAQ come from the germline V gene. Trimming took 5 bases from V and 4 from J; bases not matched to a gene: 3. The CDR3 length is 15 residues. CDR3 sequence reads: CASSGTSGGYNEQFF. The CDR3 DNA is TGTGCCAGCAGCGGAACTAGCGGGGGGTACAATGAGCAGTTCTTC.

This rearrangement joins TRBV9 to TRBJ2-1; D may be TRBD2 (6 bases). CDR1 is SGDLS and CDR2 is YYNGEE in the germline V gene. The CDR3 is made up of 12 amino acids. Trimming took 2 bases from V and 11 from J, leaving 11 bases between them. For the CDR3, the DNA is TGTGCCAGCAGCGTTCACGGACTACAGCAGTTCTTC. This codes for CASSVHGLQQFF.

Details on this clone: At one end, the junction sequence differs from germline, possibly due to a read error. The rearrangement links TRBV2 to TRBJ1-1; D not resolved. The CDR3 totals 13 residues. The V gene's germline CDR1 is SNHLY and CDR2 FYNNEI. The CDR3 DNA is TGTGCCAGCAGTGAAGCATCGGAGACTGCAGCTTTCTTT. It translates to CASSEASETAAFF.

The table lists this clone with a few counts. This chain joins TRBV21-1 and TRBJ2-1; no DNA check was done on the table's D call, TRBD2. TRBV21-1 is annotated as a pseudogene. This CDR3 comprises 15 residues. CDR3 loop: CASLRGTSAHNEQFF. The DNA of the CDR3 is TGTGCCAGCCTCCGGGGGACTAGCGCTCACAATGAGCAGTTCTTC.

This clone was detected a few times. The rearrangement links TRBV2 to TRBJ1-2; 7 bases are shared with TRBD1. CDR1 and CDR2 (germline): SNHLY, FYNNEI. The CDR3 sequence is 13 residues long. V lost 6 bases, J lost 7 bases, and 8 bases stayed unmatched. The CDR3 region is CASRVDRDSGYTF. The CDR3 region has the DNA TGTGCCAGCAGGGTCGACAGGGACTCTGGCTACACCTTC.

The CDR3 region is CASSLGREADTQYF. The CDR3, as DNA: TGTGCCAGCAGCTTGGGCAGGGAGGCAGATACGCAGTATTTT. The chain links TRBV7-7 to TRBJ2-3; maybe TRBD2 (6 bases). The V gene lost 3 bases and the J gene lost 4 bases, with 11 bases spanning the gap. The CDR3 runs 14 residues. The germline gives CDR1 SSHAT, CDR2 FNYEAQ (reference sequence).

V usage is TRBV11-3 and J usage is TRBJ1-5; 10 bases agree with TRBD1. Germline values: CDR1 SGHNT, CDR2 YENEEA. CDR3 size: 17 residues. V shed 5 bases and J 7 bases; nucleotides not matched to a gene: 14. Here the CDR3 reads CASSKYPGTGEDQPQHF. The CDR3 nucleotides read TGTGCCAGCAGCAAATATCCCGGGACAGGGGAAGACCAGCCCCAGCATTTT. The full variable domain, rest sourced from reference TRBV11-3 and TRBJ1-5, is EAGVVQSPRYKIIEKKQPVAFWCNPISGHNTLYWYLQNLGQGPELLIRYENEEAVDDSQLPKDRFSAERLKGVDSTLKIQPAELGDSAVYLCASSKYPGTGEDQPQHFGDGTRLSIL.

The chain has TRBV18 and TRBJ1-1, with 7 bases identical to TRBD1. The CDR3 totals 13 residues. V lost 5 bases to trimming and J lost 7 bases; unmatched junction nucleotides: 7. Germline V CDR1 and CDR2: KGHSH, LQKENI. The CDR3 spells CASSSQGSGEAFF. CDR3 coding DNA: TGTGCCAGCTCATCACAGGGGTCGGGTGAAGCTTTCTTT.

This clone came up once. The chain recombines TRBV5-4 with TRBJ2-3, with TRBD2 identical over 9 bases. This CDR3 is built from 15 residues. With 8 bases clipped from V and 6 bases from J, the junction kept 13 bases outside the gene matches. Germline CDR1 is SGHNT and CDR2 is YYREEE (reference sequence). The CDR3 coding sequence is TGTGCCAGTGCATCGAGCGGGGGGCCGGGCGATACGCAGTATTTT. As protein: CASASSGGPGDTQYF.

This chain links TRBV15 with TRBJ2-1; 9 bases align to TRBD2. Germline V gene lookup returns CDR1 LNHNV and CDR2 YYDKDF (reference sequence). With 5 bases clipped from V and 5 bases from J, the junction kept 7 bases outside the gene matches. The CDR3 is made up of 15 amino acids. The CDR3 DNA reads as TGTGCCACCAGCCCCGGGACTAGCCGACACAATGAGCAGTTCTTC. Protein sequence: CATSPGTSRHNEQFF.

This chain uses TRBV3-1 (or the pseudogene TRBV3-2) with TRBJ2-3; D is undetermined. The CDR3 runs to 15 residues. V dropped 1 base and J dropped 1 base, with 9 bases sitting between them. Germline V gene sequence: CDR1 LGHDT, CDR2 YNNKEL (reference sequence). The CDR3 loop is CASSQGWLGTDTQYF. DNA of the CDR3: TGTGCCAGCAGCCAAGGTTGGCTCGGCACAGATACGCAGTATTTT.